The 30 T cell receptor beta chains below come from one sample, sequenced in a study of blood T cells in healthy people across ages (dated by TCRdb to between 2014 and 2017). Receptor libraries were prepared by 5' RACE. The reads were generated on an Illumina HiSeq 2500. A second PCR of about 7 to 12 cycles was run with a J-beta primer mix and a sample-barcoded 5' primer. TCRdb applied fastp at Q25 and MiXCR to the public reads, then kept only in-frame beta chains. Every CDR3 protein is listed once, alongside the most common genes and DNA of its rows. This sample has over 550,000 distinct CDR3 sequences in its table, and about 30% of those were observed once. The top ten hold 15% to 17% of the sample. The sequencing input was blood. The receptors come from a woman aged 80 or over in good health.

This clonotype was picked up many times. The V gene is TRBV7-9, the J gene TRBJ2-3; D remains ambiguous. The germline V gene has CDR1 SEHNR and CDR2 FQNEAQ (reference sequence). V was cut by 4 bases and J by 0 bases, with 8 bases left in between. CDR3 length: 14 residues. The DNA of the CDR3 is TGTGCCAGCAGCTCCCACTTAAGCACAGATACGCAGTATTTT. Its translation: CASSSHLSTDTQYF.

This clonotype was found many times. The J gene is TRBJ2-3, the V gene TRBV10-3; D may be TRBD1 or TRBD2 (5 bases each). This CDR3 comprises 16 residues. V was shortened by 2 bases and J by 1 base, with 13 bases between the two germline ends. CDR1 and CDR2 (germline): ENHRY, SYGVKD. The CDR3: CAISEPTRGRTDTQYF. The CDR3 DNA reads TGTGCCATCAGTGAGCCTACTAGGGGCCGCACAGATACGCAGTATTTT.

This chain uses TRBV3-1 with TRBJ2-1, with D unclear. The CDR3 extends over 12 amino acids. The germline V and J ends were trimmed by 3 bases and 7 bases, with 7 bases remaining between them. CDR1 is LGHDT, CDR2 YNNKEL, per germline (reference sequence). The CDR3 region is CASSQTSNEQFF. The CDR3 region has the DNA TGTGCCAGCAGCCAGACCTCAAATGAGCAGTTCTTC.

This clonotype was seen a few times. Given a much more abundant clone one base away, this may be a read error. The genes are TRBV12-3 or TRBV12-4 and TRBJ1-3; the match to TRBD1 covers 7 bases. CDR3 size: 15 residues. The chain's CDR3 is CASSPDRVSGNAIYF. In DNA, the CDR3 is TGTGCCAGCAGTCCCGACAGGGTGTCTGGAAACGCCATATATTTT.

This chain connects TRBV25-1 to TRBJ1-2; 7 bases match TRBD1. CDR3 length: 15 amino acids. V was pared by 2 bases and J by 2 bases, with 5 bases of the junction left unmatched. From germline, CDR1 is MGHDK and CDR2 SYGVNS. The CDR3: CASSEDREMNYGYTF. In DNA, the CDR3 is TGTGCCAGCAGTGAAGACAGGGAAATGAACTATGGCTACACCTTC.

As for this clonotype: A much larger clone differs from this one at a single base, so this may be a read error. The final CDR3 position lacks the conserved phenylalanine or tryptophan, pointing to a likely read error. The chain has TRBV4-2 and TRBJ1-2; the D is unclear. Germline V gene lookup returns CDR1 LGHNA and CDR2 YNFKEQ. V gave up 0 bases and J gave up 8 bases, with 13 bases separating them. This CDR3 spans 14 amino acids. The CDR3 DNA reads TGTGCCAGCAGCCAAGATAGGCAGAAATACGGCTACACCATC. It codes for CASSQDRQKYGYTI.

This chain joins TRBV7-2 and TRBJ1-5, with D possibly matching TRBD1 (5 bases). This CDR3 is built from 14 residues. V lost 6 bases to trimming and J lost 3 bases, with 12 bases between them. Germline V gives CDR1 SGHTA, CDR2 FQGNSA. CDR3 sequence: CASSSDSFNQPQHF. CDR3 in DNA: TGTGCCAGCAGTTCTGACAGCTTCAATCAGCCCCAGCATTTT.

This clonotype came up many times. The rearrangement links TRBV7-2 to TRBJ2-3, with TRBD2 matching 8 bases. The CDR3 covers 15 residues. CDR1 SGHTA and CDR2 FQGNSA come from the germline V gene. The junction had 3 bases not matched to a gene; V was cut back by 3 bases and J by 1 base. CDR3 in amino acids: CASSLRRGGTDTQYF. For the CDR3, the DNA is TGTGCCAGCAGCTTGAGGCGGGGGGGCACAGATACGCAGTATTTT.

V usage is TRBV11-2 and J usage is TRBJ2-1; TRBD2 agrees at 7 bases. The CDR3 spans 15 residues. With V trimmed by 3 bases and J by 3 bases, 5 bases remained unmatched. Germline lookup yields CDR1 SGHAT and CDR2 FQNNGV. CDR3 loop: CASSFQRGYYNEQFF. For the CDR3, the DNA is TGTGCCAGCAGCTTCCAGCGGGGCTACTACAATGAGCAGTTCTTC. Together with reference TRBV11-2 and TRBJ2-1, the CDR3 gives the full variable domain: EAGVAQSPRYKIIEKRQSVAFWCNPISGHATLYWYQQILGQGPKLLIQFQNNGVVDDSQLPKDRFSAERLKGVDSTLKIQPAKLEDSAVYLCASSFQRGYYNEQFFGPGTRLTVL.

This clonotype was seen at least ten times. The genes are TRBV27 and TRBJ2-5; D perhaps matches TRBD1 (6 bases). The CDR3 spans 15 residues. Trimming removed 6 bases at V and 2 bases at J, with 16 bases between. Germline lookup yields CDR1 MNHEY and CDR2 SMNVEV (reference sequence). CDR3 in amino acids: CASSPIGQTQETQYF. As DNA, the CDR3 is TGTGCCAGCAGCCCAATCGGACAGACACAAGAGACCCAGTACTTC.

Ten or more counts support this clonotype. The chain uses TRBV2 and TRBJ2-1; the match to TRBD2 covers 7 bases. V gave up 5 bases and J gave up 4 bases; unmatched junction bases: 5. Germline V gene sequence: CDR1 SNHLY, CDR2 FYNNEI. The length of the CDR3 is 14 residues. This CDR3 is CASSRVGGYNEQFF. DNA for the CDR3: TGTGCCAGCAGTAGGGTGGGGGGGTACAATGAGCAGTTCTTC.

This clonotype was counted between two and nine times. The rearrangement uses TRBV7-2 and TRBJ2-2; maybe TRBD1 (5 bases). Between the trimmed V and J ends, which lost 4 bases and 4 bases, there was a span of 13 bases. The CDR3 loop spans 15 amino acids. Germline CDR1 SGHTA, CDR2 FQGNSA. The CDR3 sequence is CASSSSGISTGELFF. DNA of the CDR3: TGTGCCAGCAGCTCATCAGGGATTAGCACCGGGGAGCTGTTTTTT. Complete variable domain (other parts from reference TRBV7-2 and TRBJ2-2): GAGVSQSPSNKVTEKGKDVELRCDPISGHTALYWYRQSLGQGLEFLIYFQGNSAPDKSGLPSDRFSAERTGGSVSTLTIQRTQQEDSAVYLCASSSSGISTGELFFGEGSRLTVL.

This clonotype was recorded many times. The chain has TRBV7-2 and TRBJ2-3; perhaps TRBD2 as D (6 bases). Deletions cut 6 bases from V and 0 bases from J, with 10 bases between. Looked up from germline, CDR1 is SGHTA and CDR2 is FQGNSA. The CDR3 contains 14 residues. The CDR3 bases are TGTGCCAGCAGGAGCGGGTACAGCACAGATACGCAGTATTTT. This encodes CASRSGYSTDTQYF.

This clonotype was counted ten times or more. This chain connects TRBV27 to TRBJ2-3, with 9 bases identical to TRBD1. The V gene end was trimmed by 7 bases and the J gene end by 4 bases; junction bases not matched to a gene: 9. This CDR3 is 15 amino acids long. Germline CDR1 MNHEY, CDR2 SMNVEV (reference sequence). CDR3 amino acids: CASTFRDRVSDTQYF. The DNA of the CDR3 is TGTGCCAGCACTTTCCGGGACAGGGTATCAGATACGCAGTATTTT.

There are many counts of this clonotype. The V gene is TRBV10-3, the J gene TRBJ2-1; the D gene is possibly TRBD2 (5 bases). The length of the CDR3 is 15 residues. The germline V gene encodes CDR1 ENHRY and CDR2 SYGVKD. Trimming pared 4 bases from V and 6 bases from J, leaving 16 bases between. The CDR3 bases are TGTGCCATCAGTGTGCAAGCGGCCAACTCCAATGAGCAGTTCTTC. This encodes CAISVQAANSNEQFF.

This clonotype was picked up a small number of times. This sequence joins TRBV12-3 or TRBV12-4 and TRBJ2-2; tentatively, D is TRBD1 (6 bases). The CDR3 runs to 14 residues. The ends were cut back, 6 bases at V and 7 bases at J, with 15 bases in the middle. The CDR3 protein is CASRIQGTVGELFF. As DNA, the CDR3 is TGTGCCAGCAGAATACAGGGTACGGTCGGGGAGCTGTTTTTT.

Note on this clonotype: This may come from a read error, since a much larger clone is one base off. The gene calls are TRBV5-1 and TRBJ2-3, with D possibly TRBD2 on 5 matching bases. Per the germline V gene, CDR1 is SGHRS and CDR2 is YFSETQ. This CDR3 has 16 amino acids. The chain's CDR3 is CASSLGESYSTDMQYF. The CDR3 DNA follows: TGCGCCAGCAGCTTGGGGGAGTCATACAGCACAGATATGCAGTATTTT.

Remarks on this clonotype: Since a much larger clone is just one base distant, this may be a read error. The V and J genes are TRBV20-1 and TRBJ1-2, with D possibly TRBD1 on 5 matching bases. Germline loops: CDR1 DFQATT, CDR2 SNEGSKA (reference sequence). With 0 bases removed from V and 7 bases from J, the gap between germline ends came to 15 bases. The CDR3 contains 14 residues. CDR3 bases: TGCAGTGCTAGAGAGTTCAGGGCCTGGAGTGGCTACACCTTC. It specifies CSAREFRAWSGYTF.

This clonotype was recorded many times. The V call is TRBV10-3, the J call TRBJ1-2; D unclear. With 8 bases removed from V and 3 bases from J, the gap between germline ends came to 7 bases. Looked up from germline, CDR1 is ENHRY and CDR2 is SYGVKD. CDR3 length: 11 amino acids. CDR3 loop: CAIQADYGYTF. DNA for the CDR3: TGTGCCATCCAGGCTGACTATGGCTACACCTTC.

This clonotype was seen repeatedly, ten times or more. The chain links TRBV6-2 or TRBV6-3 to TRBJ2-5; no reliable D call. Trimming removed 6 bases at V and 5 bases at J, with 10 bases between. The CDR3 extends over 12 amino acids. The germline V gene encodes CDR1 MNHEY and CDR2 SVGEGT. In nucleotides, the CDR3 is TGTGCCAGCAGCCCCATACTGGAGACCCAGTACTTC. This translates into CASSPILETQYF.

This clonotype was recorded many times. The V and J genes are TRBV4-1 and TRBJ2-1, with TRBD1 matching 9 bases. Looked up from germline, CDR1 is MGHRA and CDR2 is YSYEKL. The CDR3 has 14 amino acids. V gave up 4 bases and J gave up 6 bases; unmatched junction bases: 4. CDR3 sequence (DNA): TGCGCCAGCAGCCCGAAGGACAGGGGCAATGAGCAGTTCTTC. Its protein product is CASSPKDRGNEQFF.

This clonotype showed up just once. A much more abundant neighbour one base away suggests this may be a read error. This CDR3 is missing its conserved last phenylalanine or tryptophan, likely due to a read error. V and J are TRBV7-6 and TRBJ2-4; 7 nucleotides match TRBD2. The closer fit of TRBJ2-5 to the DNA end suggests the J call may be wrong. The CDR3 contains 16 residues. Germline loops: CDR1 SGHVS, CDR2 FNYEAQ. CDR3 amino acids: CASSSSRRGEKETQYV. CDR3 DNA: TGTGCCAGCAGCTCCTCCCGCCGGGGGGAAAAAGAGACCCAGTACGTC.

Of note for this clonotype: A much larger clone differs by one base, so this may be a read error. CDR3 loop: CASSVTGGLYEQFF. The CDR3 nucleotides read TGTGCCAGCAGCGTTACAGGGGGTCTCTACGAGCAGTTCTTC. V and J are TRBV3-1 and TRBJ2-1; 8 nucleotides align to TRBD1. There are 14 residues in the CDR3. Trimming took 5 bases from V and 10 from J; bases not matched to a gene: 10. Per the germline V gene, CDR1 is LGHDT and CDR2 is YNNKEL (reference sequence).

This clonotype showed up just once. The V and J genes are TRBV4-1 and TRBJ2-1; D unclear. Trimming shortened V by 2 bases and J by 0 bases, and 14 bases separated the two germline ends. Germline CDR1 reads MGHRA; CDR2 reads YSYEKL. This CDR3 contains 17 residues. The CDR3 reads CASSQPEGITSYNEQFF. CDR3 DNA: TGCGCCAGCAGCCAACCCGAAGGGATTACCTCCTACAATGAGCAGTTCTTC.

J is TRBJ1-2 and V is TRBV20-1; 8 bases map to TRBD1. Germline CDR1 DFQATT, CDR2 SNEGSKA (reference sequence). The V gene end was trimmed by 6 bases and the J gene end by 6 bases; junction bases not matched to a gene: 6. The CDR3 length is 12 residues. CDR3 sequence (DNA): TGCAGTGCCGAGGACAGGGCGGATGGCTACACCTTC. It translates to CSAEDRADGYTF.

This clonotype was observed many times. This chain connects TRBV5-1 to TRBJ2-5, with 8 positions matching TRBD1. Germline values: CDR1 SGHRS, CDR2 YFSETQ. The CDR3 is made up of 15 amino acids. The trim removed 0 bases at V and 4 bases at J, leaving 5 bases unmatched. In nucleotides, the CDR3 is TGCGCCAGCAGCTTGGGGGACAGGACGGGAGAGACCCAGTACTTC. Its protein product is CASSLGDRTGETQYF.

The V call is TRBV5-1, the J call TRBJ2-3; 11 bases fit TRBD2. V lost 8 bases, J lost 5 bases, and 7 bases stayed unmatched. The CDR3 totals 14 residues. From germline, CDR1 is SGHRS and CDR2 YFSETQ. CDR3 loop: CARLAGGPKDTQYF. The CDR3 DNA is TGCGCCAGATTAGCGGGGGGGCCGAAAGATACGCAGTATTTT.

This clonotype was detected many times. The chain is built from TRBV12-3 or TRBV12-4 and TRBJ2-5; tentatively, D is TRBD1 or TRBD2 (5 bases each). Trimming removed 5 bases from V and 1 base from J, with 14 bases in between. The CDR3 runs to 15 residues. DNA for the CDR3: TGTGCCAGCAGTAAAACTCACGGGGCCCAAGAGACCCAGTACTTC. Its protein product is CASSKTHGAQETQYF.

Ten or more counts support this clonotype. This rearrangement joins TRBV5-5 to TRBJ2-5, with 14 bases matching TRBD2. The CDR3 consists of 18 residues. Germline lookup yields CDR1 SGHKS and CDR2 YYEKEE (reference sequence). V shed 5 bases, J shed 2 bases, and the junction held 11 bases outside the gene matches. CDR3 residues: CASRPGLAGGNRQETQYF. DNA of the CDR3: TGTGCCAGCAGGCCCGGACTAGCGGGGGGCAACAGACAAGAGACCCAGTACTTC. The entire variable domain, with the rest obtained from reference TRBV5-5 and TRBJ2-5, is as follows: DAGVTQSPTHLIKTRGQQVTLRCSPISGHKSVSWYQQVLGQGPQFIFQYYEKEERGRGNFPDRFSARQFPNYSSELNVNALLLGDSALYLCASRPGLAGGNRQETQYFGPGTRLLVL.

Concerning this clonotype: With a much larger clone just one base away, this may be a read error. The CDR3 DNA reads TGTGCCACCAGCACCAGGCTGACAGGGAAGGAGGGCGGCACCTTC. Its protein product is CATSTRLTGKEGGTF. The chain couples TRBV15 to TRBJ1-2, with 7 positions matching TRBD1. The germline gives CDR1 LNHNV, CDR2 YYDKDF (reference sequence). The junction had 18 bases not matched to a gene; V was cut back by 4 bases and J by 13 bases. The length of the CDR3 is 15 residues.